Listed below are T cell receptor beta chains from one sample, sequenced in a study of blood T cell repertoires in COVID-19. Assay: immunoSEQ multiplex PCR; the TCRdb copy retains only in-frame clones and omits some. The repertoire includes about 90,000 clones, 84% of them detected once, and around 6.5% sits in the top ten. The sequencing sample was made of peripheral blood. The receptors stem from a man in his sixties with acute or convalescent COVID-19. Both conserved end residues are part of each CDR3. D genes are given only for firm matches. Expanded clones get a size class; other rows say once, few or many, or leave the size out.

D: NA; size: few; V: TRBV6-5; J: TRBJ1-1; CDR3: CASTDRQPNTEAFF; DNA: TGTGCCAGCACGGATCGACAGCCAAACACTGAAGCTTTCTTT
D: NA; size: NA; V: TRBV7-9; J: TRBJ2-1; CDR3: CASSHRFGYEQFF; DNA: TGTGCCAGCAGTCATAGATTCGGGTATGAGCAGTTCTTC
D: NA; size: NA; V: TRBV7-9; J: TRBJ1-3; CDR3: CASSLYRVDSGNTIYF; DNA: TGTGCCAGCAGCTTATACAGGGTCGACTCTGGAAACACCATATATTTT
D: NA; size: NA; V: TRBV2; J: TRBJ1-2; CDR3: CASSQGYWYGYTF; DNA: TGTGCCAGCAGTCAGGGCTATTGGTATGGCTACACCTTC
D: TRBD2; size: NA; V: TRBV6-5; J: TRBJ2-7; CDR3: CASSYSGGPTYEQYF; DNA: TGTGCCAGCAGTTATTCGGGGGGTCCCACCTACGAGCAGTACTTC
D: TRBD1; size: NA; V: TRBV4-1; J: TRBJ2-1; CDR3: CASSVRDRENNEQFF; DNA: TGCGCCAGCAGCGTACGAGACAGGGAAAACAATGAGCAGTTCTTC
D: TRBD2; size: NA; V: TRBV2; J: TRBJ2-7; CDR3: CASSDWEGRTYEQYF; DNA: TGTGCCAGCAGTGACTGGGAGGGACGGACCTACGAGCAGTACTTC
D: NA; size: NA; V: TRBV4-2; J: TRBJ2-1; CDR3: CASSQEGGAVPYNEQFF; DNA: TGTGCCAGCAGCCAAGAAGGAGGTGCCGTGCCTTACAATGAGCAGTTCTTC
D: TRBD1; size: NA; V: TRBV9; J: TRBJ2-1; CDR3: CASSAGQGALDEQFF; DNA: TGTGCCAGCAGCGCGGGACAGGGGGCATTGGATGAGCAGTTCTTC
D: TRBD2; size: NA; V: TRBV28; J: TRBJ2-3; CDR3: CASSPLTSGRDTQYF; DNA: TGTGCCAGCAGTCCCCTGACTAGCGGAAGAGATACGCAGTATTTT
D: TRBD2; size: NA; V: TRBV5-1; J: TRBJ2-1; CDR3: CASSPMGGVGEQFF; DNA: TGCGCCAGCAGCCCCATGGGAGGGGTAGGTGAGCAGTTCTTC
D: TRBD2; size: NA; V: TRBV14; J: TRBJ2-3; CDR3: CASSQDLGLFGGGTQYF; DNA: TGTGCCAGCAGCCAAGATTTAGGGCTCTTCGGCGGGGGTACGCAGTATTTT
D: TRBD1; size: NA; V: TRBV2; J: TRBJ1-5; CDR3: CASTGTGASQPQHF; DNA: TGTGCCAGCACCGGGACAGGGGCCAGTCAGCCCCAGCATTTT
D: NA; size: NA; V: TRBV19; J: TRBJ2-7; CDR3: CASSSKGGNEQYF; DNA: TGTGCCAGTAGTTCAAAGGGAGGAAACGAGCAGTACTTC
D: TRBD2; size: few; V: TRBV6-4; J: TRBJ2-1; CDR3: CASSDSKAGLGNEQFF; DNA: TGTGCCAGCAGTGACTCGAAAGCGGGGCTGGGCAATGAGCAGTTCTTC
D: TRBD2; size: NA; V: TRBV7-2; J: TRBJ2-1; CDR3: CASRRPSGTYNEQFF; DNA: TGTGCCAGCAGGAGACCTAGCGGAACCTACAATGAGCAGTTCTTC
D: TRBD1; size: NA; V: TRBV4-1; J: TRBJ1-4; CDR3: CASSPRYPGGNEKLFF; DNA: TGCGCCAGCAGCCCCCGTTACCCAGGGGGTAATGAAAAACTGTTTTTT
D: TRBD2; size: NA; V: TRBV4-1; J: TRBJ2-1; CDR3: CASSQGVQRGYNEQFF; DNA: TGCGCCAGCAGCCAAGGGGTCCAGCGGGGTTACAATGAGCAGTTCTTC
D: TRBD2; size: NA; V: TRBV5-1; J: TRBJ2-3; CDR3: CASSLGRGVTDTQYF; DNA: TGCGCCAGCAGCTTGGGGCGGGGGGTGACAGATACGCAGTATTTT
D: TRBD2; size: NA; V: TRBV6-5; J: TRBJ2-3; CDR3: CASSSRGLASTDTQYF; DNA: TGTGCCAGCAGTTCCCGGGGACTAGCCTCCACAGATACGCAGTATTTT
D: NA; size: few; V: TRBV7-9; J: TRBJ2-7; CDR3: CASSVRGEQYF; DNA: TGTGCCAGCAGCGTCAGGGGCGAGCAGTACTTC
D: NA; size: NA; V: TRBV2; J: TRBJ1-5; CDR3: CASSSRVTQPQHF; DNA: TGTGCCAGCAGTTCCAGGGTGACCCAGCCCCAGCATTTT
D: NA; size: NA; V: TRBV5-1; J: TRBJ1-3; CDR3: CASSPDRTGNTIYF; DNA: TGCGCCAGCAGCCCGGACAGAACGGGAAACACCATATATTTT
D: NA; size: NA; V: TRBV5-1; J: TRBJ1-3; CDR3: CASSLGTASGNTIYF; DNA: TGCGCCAGCAGCTTGGGGACAGCCTCTGGAAACACCATATATTTT